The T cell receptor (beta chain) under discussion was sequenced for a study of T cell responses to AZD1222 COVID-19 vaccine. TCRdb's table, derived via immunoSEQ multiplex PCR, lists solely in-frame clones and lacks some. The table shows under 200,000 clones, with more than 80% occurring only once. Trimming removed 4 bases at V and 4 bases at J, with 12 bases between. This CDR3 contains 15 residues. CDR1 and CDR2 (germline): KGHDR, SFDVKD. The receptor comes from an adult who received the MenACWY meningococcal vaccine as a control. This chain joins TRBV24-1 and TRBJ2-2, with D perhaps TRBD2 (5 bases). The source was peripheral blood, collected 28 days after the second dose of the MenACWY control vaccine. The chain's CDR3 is CATSDLDSPTGELFF. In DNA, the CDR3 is TGTGCCACCAGTGACTTGGACTCACCCACCGGGGAGCTGTTTTTT.